This T cell receptor beta chain was captured by sequencing in a study of cytomegalovirus exposure and HLA in healthy donors. Method: immunoSEQ multiplex PCR; TCRdb's copy keeps in-frame clones and lacks some. Of some 340,000 clones in the sample, about 90% were seen once. CDR1 and CDR2 from the germline V gene are MNHGY and SVAAGI. V was clipped by 4 bases and J by 5 bases, with 2 bases between them. CDR3 length equals 10 residues. From the roughly 110-subject validation cohort, which was separate from the approximately 670-subject first cohort, the donors were drawn. The chain carries TRBV6-9 and TRBJ2-5, with D uncertain. The TCR originated in a woman aged 25 to 39 in good health and CMV-seropositive. Material for sequencing was PBMCs. The CDR3 nucleotides are TGTGCCAGCAGTTGTGAGACCCAGTACTTC. This gives the protein CASSCETQYF.